Below, one TCR beta chain is given with its context. As yet, its antigen is unknown. The data stem from a study of blood T cells in healthy people across ages. Donors each provided about 9.5 milliliters of peripheral blood. Each sample had at least 6.5 million PBMCs isolated. The length of the CDR3 is 15 residues. Germline V gives CDR1 KGHSH, CDR2 LQKENI. V lost 0 bases, J lost 4 bases, and 11 bases lay in between. The authors ran a second PCR of about 6 to 12 cycles using a sample-barcoded 5' primer and a J-beta primer mix. Every single cDNA molecule received a tag from a template-switch adaptor with 12 random nucleotides. Via MiXCR, TCRdb re-called the 5' RACE reads, giving one row per CDR3 protein. The data contain hundreds of thousands of distinct CDR3 sequences, approximately 55% of them singletons. Findings of the study overall: Conclusively comparing naive with antigen-experienced cells was impossible with unsorted PBMCs.

Sequencing was carried out using blood. The gene calls are TRBV18 and TRBJ2-3, with D maybe TRBD2 (6 bases). The receptor was derived from a man at least 80 years old in good health. In DNA form, the CDR3 reads TGTGCCAGCTCACCACCGATCCGACTAGCAGATACGCAGTATTTT. Its translation is CASSPPIRLADTQYF.